These T cell receptor beta chains were read from a single sample in a study of spatial heterogeneity in lung cancer. TCRdb passed the 5' RACE reads through MiXCR, listing each CDR3 protein once. The repertoire holds around 100,000 distinct CDR3 sequences, with approximately 10% as singletons. The source material was PBMCs, sampled at follow-up. All receptors derive from a female donor with early-stage non-small cell lung cancer. Each CDR3 is given without its conserved first and last residue. D genes are given only for firm matches.

>TRBV7-8|-
ASSRRTDTQY
>TRBV24-1|-
ATNQNTGELF
>TRBV20-1|-
SARVRNEKLF
>TRBV5-6|TRBD2
ASSSPGLADYEQY
>TRBV3-1|TRBD1
ASSQAQDRANYYGYT
>TRBV21-1|-
ASIQQY
>TRBV3-1|-
ASSPNYYSYEQY
>TRBV14|-
ASSQGDNSYEQY
>TRBV3-1|-
ASSQVPDEQY
>TRBV28|-
ATGGNMNTEAF
>TRBV20-1|TRBD2
SASPSSGSTDTQY
>TRBV6-5|TRBD2
ASREAGAGELF
>TRBV5-1|-
ASSLDRTQY
>TRBV18|-
ASSPNSRLGAETQY
>TRBV30|-
AWSRGRTRRGGNTIY
>TRBV21-1|-
ASSHFDPRDEKLF
>TRBV7-9|-
ASSLRGVVNTEAF
>TRBV9|TRBD1
ASGTGGAGASPLH
>TRBV24-1|TRBD2
ATSERYKAGVYNEQF
>TRBV28|TRBD1
ASSDREGGYT
>TRBV6-2/TRBV6-3|-
ASSPGLAKVDTQY
>TRBV11-3|-
ASSEPDSKKNIQY
>TRBV7-3|TRBD2
ASSPTSGGTGELF
>TRBV7-8|-
ASSLGFGQEYNEQF
>TRBV10-3|-
AISRAADGEPQH
>TRBV6-6|TRBD1
ASRLKQGVSYEQY
>TRBV21-1|-
ASSSGGNQPQH
>TRBV11-2|-
ASAQPNYGYT